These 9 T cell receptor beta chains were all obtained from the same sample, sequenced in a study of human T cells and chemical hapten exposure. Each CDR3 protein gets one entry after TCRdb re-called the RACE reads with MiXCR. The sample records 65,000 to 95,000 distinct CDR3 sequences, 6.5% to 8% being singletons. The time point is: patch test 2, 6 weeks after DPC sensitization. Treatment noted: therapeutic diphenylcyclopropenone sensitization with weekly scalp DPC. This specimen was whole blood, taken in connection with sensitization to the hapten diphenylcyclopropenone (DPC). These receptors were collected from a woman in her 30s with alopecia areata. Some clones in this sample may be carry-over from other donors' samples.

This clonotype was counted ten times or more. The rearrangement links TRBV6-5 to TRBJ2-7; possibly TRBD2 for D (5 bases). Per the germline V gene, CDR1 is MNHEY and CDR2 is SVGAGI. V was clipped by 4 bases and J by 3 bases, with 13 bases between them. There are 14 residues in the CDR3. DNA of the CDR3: TGTGCCAGCAGTTTAACGCTCCGGGACTACGAGCAGTACTTC. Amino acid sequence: CASSLTLRDYEQYF.

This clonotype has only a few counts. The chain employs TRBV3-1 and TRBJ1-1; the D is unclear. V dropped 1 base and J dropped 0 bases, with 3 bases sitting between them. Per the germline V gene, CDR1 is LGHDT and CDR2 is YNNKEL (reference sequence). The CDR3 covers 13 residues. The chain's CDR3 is CASSQGVNTEAFF. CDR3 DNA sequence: TGTGCCAGCAGCCAAGGGGTGAACACTGAAGCTTTCTTT. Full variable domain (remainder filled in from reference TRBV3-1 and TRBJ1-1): DTAVSQTPKYLVTQMGNDKSIKCEQNLGHDTMYWYKQDSKKFLKIMFSYNNKELIINETVPNRFSPKSPDKAHLNLHINSLELGDSAVYFCASSQGVNTEAFFGQGTRLTVV.

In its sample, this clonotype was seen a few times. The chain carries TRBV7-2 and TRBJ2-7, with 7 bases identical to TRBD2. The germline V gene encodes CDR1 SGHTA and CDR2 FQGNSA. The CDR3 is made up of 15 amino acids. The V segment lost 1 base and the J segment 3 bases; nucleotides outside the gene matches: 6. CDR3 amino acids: CASSLEGLGSYEQYF. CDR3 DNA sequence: TGTGCCAGCAGCTTAGAAGGACTAGGTAGCTACGAGCAGTACTTC.

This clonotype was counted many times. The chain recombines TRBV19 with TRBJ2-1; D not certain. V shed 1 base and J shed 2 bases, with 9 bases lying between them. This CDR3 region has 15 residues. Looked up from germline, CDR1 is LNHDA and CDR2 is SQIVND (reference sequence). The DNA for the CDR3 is TGTGCCAGTAGTATAGTCGGGCAACCCTACAATGAGCAGTTCTTC. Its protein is CASSIVGQPYNEQFF.

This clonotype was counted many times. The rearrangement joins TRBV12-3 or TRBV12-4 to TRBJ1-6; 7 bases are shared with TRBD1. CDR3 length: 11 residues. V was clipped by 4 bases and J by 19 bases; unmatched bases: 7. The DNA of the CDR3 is TGTGCCAGCAGTTCAGGGGGATTCCTACACTTT. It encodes CASSSGGFLHF.

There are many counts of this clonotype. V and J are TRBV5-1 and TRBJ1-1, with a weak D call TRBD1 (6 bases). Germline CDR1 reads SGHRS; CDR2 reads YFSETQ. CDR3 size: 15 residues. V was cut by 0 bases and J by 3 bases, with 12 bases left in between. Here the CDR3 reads CASSLVPGADTEAFF. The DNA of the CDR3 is TGCGCCAGCAGCTTGGTTCCAGGGGCGGACACTGAAGCTTTCTTT.

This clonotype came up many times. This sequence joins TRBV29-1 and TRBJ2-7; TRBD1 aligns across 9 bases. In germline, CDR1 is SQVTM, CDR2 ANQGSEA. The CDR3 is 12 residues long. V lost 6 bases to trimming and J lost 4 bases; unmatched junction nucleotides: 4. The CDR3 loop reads CSVGGTGYEQYF. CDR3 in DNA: TGCAGCGTGGGGGGGACAGGGTACGAGCAGTACTTC.

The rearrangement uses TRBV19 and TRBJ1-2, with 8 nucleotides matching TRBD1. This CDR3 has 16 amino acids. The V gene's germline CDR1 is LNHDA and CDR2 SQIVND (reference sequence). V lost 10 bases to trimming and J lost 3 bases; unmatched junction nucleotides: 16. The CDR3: CATTPRDRGQDYGYTF. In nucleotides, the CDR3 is TGTGCCACCACCCCCCGCGACAGGGGACAGGACTATGGCTACACCTTC.

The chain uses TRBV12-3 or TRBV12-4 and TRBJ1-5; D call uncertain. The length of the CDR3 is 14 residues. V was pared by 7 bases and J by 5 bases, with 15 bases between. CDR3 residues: CASKSGRPDQPQHF. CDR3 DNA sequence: TGTGCCAGCAAGTCAGGACGGCCGGATCAGCCCCAGCATTTT.